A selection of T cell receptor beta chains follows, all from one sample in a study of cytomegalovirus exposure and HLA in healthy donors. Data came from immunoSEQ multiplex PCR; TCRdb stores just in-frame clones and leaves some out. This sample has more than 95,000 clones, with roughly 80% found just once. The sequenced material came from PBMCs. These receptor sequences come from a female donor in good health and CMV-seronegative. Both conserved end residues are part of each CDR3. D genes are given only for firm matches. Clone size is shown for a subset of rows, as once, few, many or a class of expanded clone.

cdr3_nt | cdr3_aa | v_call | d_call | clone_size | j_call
TGTGCCTGGAGTTCCCTTTTGGGAAACACCATATATTTT | CAWSSLLGNTIYF | TRBV30 | . | . | TRBJ1-3
TGTGCCAGCATCCCTTCAGGGGGCGAGGGTCCCCAGCATTTT | CASIPSGGEGPQHF | TRBV2 | TRBD1 | . | TRBJ1-5
TGTGCCAGCAGCCAAGATGCCGGCGGGGAGCTGTTTTTT | CASSQDAGGELFF | TRBV4-2 | . | . | TRBJ2-2
TGTGCCAGCAGCCCATTGGGAGGCCACAATTCACCCCTCCACTTT | CASSPLGGHNSPLHF | TRBV9 | . | . | TRBJ1-6
TGTGCCAGCAGCTTAGCCGCGGGACTAGCTGACGAGCAGTACTTC | CASSLAAGLADEQYF | TRBV7-9 | TRBD2 | . | TRBJ2-7
TGTTCCAGCAGCCCCCGGGGTCCAGATACGCAGTATTTT | CSSSPRGPDTQYF | TRBV7-9 | . | . | TRBJ2-3
TGTGCCAGCAGCTTCCCCCCGATCGCCGACAGGGTCCGACCCTACGAGCAGTACTTC | CASSFPPIADRVRPYEQYF | TRBV5-6 | TRBD1 | . | TRBJ2-7
TGTGCCAGCAGTCCCGCGTCGGGGGCCAACGTCCTGACTTTC | CASSPASGANVLTF | TRBV28 | . | . | TRBJ2-6
TGCGCCAGCAGCCCAGGGTTCGAGTTCGATGGCTACACCTTC | CASSPGFEFDGYTF | TRBV5-1 | . | few | TRBJ1-2
TGTGCCAGCAGTGAGACCGCCCGGGGAGGGCCATACAATGAGCAGTTCTTC | CASSETARGGPYNEQFF | TRBV25-1 | TRBD2 | . | TRBJ2-1
TGTGCCATCAAATCAGTAAACTATGGCTACACCTTC | CAIKSVNYGYTF | TRBV10-3 | . | . | TRBJ1-2
TGTGCCAGCAGCACCCCAGCGGGCGCAAATACGCAGTATTTT | CASSTPAGANTQYF | TRBV9 | . | . | TRBJ2-3
TGCAGTGCTAGCGGACAGGGAGGGCAGTATTTT | CSASGQGGQYF | TRBV20-1 | TRBD1 | . | TRBJ2-3
TGTGCCACCAGCACCGAGACAGGGGCCTACGAGCAGTACTTC | CATSTETGAYEQYF | TRBV15 | TRBD1 | once | TRBJ2-7
TGTGCCAGCAGCTCATCGGGACTTCCGCGACCTGAAGCTTTCTTT | CASSSSGLPRPEAFF | TRBV7-8 | . | . | TRBJ1-1
TGTGCCAGTAGCGGGGGACTAGCGGACATCGTGCAGTACTTC | CASSGGLADIVQYF | TRBV19 | TRBD2 | . | TRBJ2-5
TGTGCCAGCTCACCGAGGAAGACAGGTGGTAATGAAAAACTGTTTTTT | CASSPRKTGGNEKLFF | TRBV18 | . | . | TRBJ1-4
TGTGCCAGCAGTTCCGGGACTAGCGGGAGTAATGAGCAGTTCTTC | CASSSGTSGSNEQFF | TRBV28 | TRBD2 | few | TRBJ2-1
TGTGCCAGCAGTGAAGCCGGGACAGGTCATGCGGGCGAAGCTTTCTTT | CASSEAGTGHAGEAFF | TRBV25-1 | TRBD1 | . | TRBJ1-1
TGTGCCAGCAGCTTTCTTGAATCGGTCGGGGGCTACACCTTC | CASSFLESVGGYTF | TRBV5-8 | . | . | TRBJ1-2
TGTGCCAGCAGCCGCCGCCTCTCGGGGGATTCACCCCTCCACTTT | CASSRRLSGDSPLHF | TRBV4-2 | . | . | TRBJ1-6
TGTGCCAGCAGCTTGATGGGGGGGCCGGAATACAATGAGCAGTTCTTC | CASSLMGGPEYNEQFF | TRBV5-6 | . | . | TRBJ2-1
TGTGCCAGCAGCGCGGTAAAGAGCTCCTACAATGAGCAGTTCTTC | CASSAVKSSYNEQFF | TRBV7-2 | . | . | TRBJ2-1
TGTGCCAGTAGTATAGGACTAGCGGGAAGCACAGATACGCAGTATTTT | CASSIGLAGSTDTQYF | TRBV19 | TRBD2 | few | TRBJ2-3
TGTGCCAGCAGTGACGGACAAAGTGTGGATTCACCCCTCCACTTT | CASSDGQSVDSPLHF | TRBV2 | . | . | TRBJ1-6
TGTGCCAGCAGCTTTCCCCTGGGGCAGTTAAACACTGAAGCTTTCTTT | CASSFPLGQLNTEAFF | TRBV5-4 | . | . | TRBJ1-1
TGCAGCGTCCTCGGTGGGACTAGCGGGAGTTCCGGGGAGCTGTTTTTT | CSVLGGTSGSSGELFF | TRBV29-1 | TRBD2 | . | TRBJ2-2
TGTGCTAGTGGTTTTCTCACTACCGGGACAGAAAGGACCAACACCGGGGAGCTGTTTTTT | CASGFLTTGTERTNTGELFF | TRBV12-5 | TRBD1 | . | TRBJ2-2
TGTGCCAGCAGCCGTAGCACGAACACTGAAGCTTTCTTT | CASSRSTNTEAFF | TRBV14 | . | . | TRBJ1-1
TGTGCCAGCAGCATACCGTCACAGGGCTCCAAAAACATTCAGTACTTC | CASSIPSQGSKNIQYF | TRBV5-4 | . | . | TRBJ2-4
TGTGCCAGCAGTGACCCGGGACTTACAACGGGGGCCAACGTCCTGACTTTC | CASSDPGLTTGANVLTF | TRBV6-1 | . | . | TRBJ2-6
TGTGCCAGCAGTAGACAGGCTGGAAACACCATATATTTT | CASSRQAGNTIYF | TRBV7-7 | . | . | TRBJ1-3
TGTGCCAGCAGCACCACCGGGACACAGCGCACAGATACGCAGTATTTT | CASSTTGTQRTDTQYF | TRBV5-5 | . | . | TRBJ2-3
TGTGCCATCAGTGCTGGCTTAGCCACCGGGGCCAACGTCCTGACTTTC | CAISAGLATGANVLTF | TRBV10-3 | . | . | TRBJ2-6
TGTGCCAGCAGCCTCCCCAGTCACACTGAAGCTTTCTTT | CASSLPSHTEAFF | TRBV7-9 | . | . | TRBJ1-1
TGTGCCAGCAGCTGGACAGGCTACGAGCAGTACTTC | CASSWTGYEQYF | TRBV6-1 | TRBD1 | . | TRBJ2-7
TGTGCTAGTGGTTTGGGACTAGCGGGGGCTGAGCAGTTCTTC | CASGLGLAGAEQFF | TRBV12-5 | TRBD2 | few | TRBJ2-1
TGTGCCAGTAGTGTCCCGGGACAGGTGAACACTGAAGCTTTCTTT | CASSVPGQVNTEAFF | TRBV19 | TRBD1 | . | TRBJ1-1
TGTGCCAGCAGCGTAGATGGGAGAGAGACAGATACGCAGTATTTT | CASSVDGRETDTQYF | TRBV9 | . | . | TRBJ2-3
TGTGCCAGCAGCCAGTATCTCGCGTCCTCTGGAAACACCATATATTTT | CASSQYLASSGNTIYF | TRBV14 | . | . | TRBJ1-3
TGCGCCAGCAGCCACCGACAGGGGATATCCCCTGAAGCTTTCTTT | CASSHRQGISPEAFF | TRBV4-1 | TRBD1 | . | TRBJ1-1
TGTGCCAGCGAGCCCCGGGGGTCGGTTGGTGGCTACACCTTC | CASEPRGSVGGYTF | TRBV19 | . | . | TRBJ1-2
TGTGCCAGCAGTGTCACAGAGCTAGCGGCCCGGATCGGGGAGCTGTTTTTT | CASSVTELAARIGELFF | TRBV2 | TRBD2 | once | TRBJ2-2